This passage covers 14 T cell receptor beta chains from one sample sequenced in a study of yellow fever vaccine responses in identical twins. TCRdb re-called the RT-PCR reads with MiXCR, one entry per CDR3 protein. The sample has 35,000 or so distinct CDR3 sequences, 45% to 65% seen once. The sequenced sample was T cells from blood (PBMCs), unsorted or a sorted subset (not recorded which), obtained before or after yellow fever vaccination (not recorded which). The receptors were gathered from a woman between 18 and 29 years old who received the yellow fever vaccine.

In its sample, this clonotype was seen a few times. This sequence joins TRBV27 and TRBJ2-2; TRBD2 aligns across 7 bases. Germline V gives CDR1 MNHEY, CDR2 SMNVEV (reference sequence). With 0 bases clipped from V and 5 bases from J, the junction kept 0 bases outside the gene matches. The length of the CDR3 is 14 residues. The CDR3: CASSLSGGTGELFF. The CDR3 DNA follows: TGTGCCAGCAGTTTATCCGGGGGGACCGGGGAGCTGTTTTTT.

This chain joins TRBV11-3 and TRBJ1-1; 7 bases are shared with TRBD1. V shed 4 bases and J 1 base; nucleotides not matched to a gene: 3. The germline gives CDR1 SGHNT, CDR2 YENEEA. CDR3 length: 14 residues. CDR3 DNA: TGTGCCAGCAGCTCAGGGGGACGGAACACTGAAGCTTTCTTT. It translates to CASSSGGRNTEAFF.

V and J are TRBV28 and TRBJ2-7; TRBD1 matches at 8 bases. The CDR3 has 14 amino acids. Germline values: CDR1 MDHEN, CDR2 SYDVKM. V lost 5 bases and J lost 3; bases outside the gene matches: 6. CDR3 bases: TGTGCCAGCAGTCCCGGGACAGGCATCTACGAGCAGTACGTC. This encodes CASSPGTGIYEQYV.

The genes are TRBV29-1 and TRBJ2-1; possible D gene TRBD2, 7 bases. Trimming shortened V by 6 bases and J by 0 bases, and 12 bases separated the two germline ends. In germline, CDR1 is SQVTM, CDR2 ANQGSEA. This CDR3 is built from 14 residues. The chain's CDR3 is CSVGGGSSYNEQFF. The CDR3 coding sequence is TGCAGCGTGGGAGGGGGTAGCTCCTACAATGAGCAGTTCTTC.

The CDR3 DNA reads TGCAGTGCTGCAAGATCTAAGAGCTCCTACAATGAGCAGTTCTTC. It codes for CSAARSKSSYNEQFF. The chain combines TRBV20-1 with TRBJ2-1; the D is unclear. Trimming removed 5 bases at V and 0 bases at J, with 14 bases between. Germline lookup yields CDR1 DFQATT and CDR2 SNEGSKA (reference sequence). The CDR3 runs 15 residues.

This sequence joins TRBV2 and TRBJ2-1; 8 bases fit TRBD2. CDR3 length: 16 residues. V trimming: 3 bases; J trimming: 5 bases; junction bases outside the gene matches: 9. CDR1 is SNHLY and CDR2 is FYNNEI in the germline V gene. CDR3 in DNA: TGTGCCAGCAGTGAGCACAGCGGGAGCGCGAACAATGAGCAGTTCTTC. It encodes CASSEHSGSANNEQFF.

The chain carries TRBV13 and TRBJ1-1; 10 bases are a match to TRBD1. The CDR3 runs 15 residues. The germline CDR1 and CDR2 sequences are PRHDT and FYEKMQ (reference sequence). J was trimmed by 5 bases and V by 7 bases; bases with no gene match: 10. The CDR3: CASTLIGTGETEAFF. The CDR3 DNA reads as TGTGCCAGCACCCTAATCGGGACAGGGGAAACTGAAGCTTTCTTT.

This clonotype was counted only a few times. V gene TRBV29-1 combines with J gene TRBJ2-7; D is undetermined. The CDR3 has 12 residues. Germline CDR1 SQVTM, CDR2 ANQGSEA. V lost 6 bases and J lost 2, with 11 bases in between. DNA of the CDR3: TGCAGCGTCCGGTCCGAACCCTACGAGCAGTACTTC. Its translation is CSVRSEPYEQYF.

The J gene is TRBJ2-1, the V gene TRBV2, with D unclear. This CDR3 is 13 amino acids long. V lost 10 bases, J lost 5 bases, and 15 bases lay in between. The germline V gene has CDR1 SNHLY and CDR2 FYNNEI. The CDR3 protein is CATLWAPNNEQFF. In DNA, the CDR3 is TGTGCCACACTTTGGGCCCCAAACAATGAGCAGTTCTTC.

CDR3 loop: CASSLDSYTGPTEAFF. Here the CDR3 DNA reads TGCGCCAGCAGCTTGGACTCTTATACGGGGCCCACTGAAGCTTTCTTT. The chain joins TRBV5-1 to TRBJ1-1; D is possibly TRBD1 (5 bases). CDR3 length equals 16 residues. CDR1 SGHRS and CDR2 YFSETQ come from the germline V gene. Trimming took 0 bases from V and 4 from J, leaving 16 bases between them. Using reference TRBV5-1 and TRBJ1-1 for the parts outside the CDR3, the full variable domain is KAGVTQTPRYLIKTRGQQVTLSCSPISGHRSVSWYQQTPGQGLQFLFEYFSETQRNKGNFPGRFSGRQFSNSRSEMNVSTLELGDSALYLCASSLDSYTGPTEAFFGQGTRLTVV.

This chain connects TRBV4-1 to TRBJ2-3; D gene ambiguous. The CDR3 has 15 residues. The germline V gene encodes CDR1 MGHRA and CDR2 YSYEKL. The germline V and J ends were trimmed by 0 bases and 0 bases, with 7 bases remaining between them. The CDR3 DNA reads as TGCGCCAGCAGCCAAGATCTGGTGAGCACAGATACGCAGTATTTT. Translation gives CASSQDLVSTDTQYF.

The chain employs TRBV7-9 and TRBJ2-2; TRBD1 agrees at 7 bases. Germline CDR1 reads SEHNR; CDR2 reads FQNEAQ (reference sequence). V gave up 5 bases and J gave up 6 bases; unmatched junction bases: 3. The CDR3 is 13 residues long. CDR3 nucleotides: TGTGCCAGCAGCCAACAGGGGCCCGGGGAGCTGTTTTTT. Protein: CASSQQGPGELFF.

The chain couples TRBV6-8 to TRBJ2-1; 12 bases fit TRBD2. The CDR3 consists of 16 residues. Germline CDR1 MNHGY, CDR2 SAAAGT. V trimming: 2 bases; J trimming: 4 bases; junction bases outside the gene matches: 3. CDR3 in DNA: TGTGCCAGCAGTTACCCGACTAGCGGGGGTTACAATGAGCAGTTCTTC. As protein: CASSYPTSGGYNEQFF.

The genes are TRBV12-3 or TRBV12-4 and TRBJ2-1, with 10 bases fitting TRBD2. The length of the CDR3 is 14 residues. The V segment lost 6 bases and the J segment 5 bases; nucleotides outside the gene matches: 4. The CDR3 coding sequence is TGTGCCAGCAGGAGCGGGAGGGAAAACAATGAGCAGTTCTTC. Amino acids: CASRSGRENNEQFF.